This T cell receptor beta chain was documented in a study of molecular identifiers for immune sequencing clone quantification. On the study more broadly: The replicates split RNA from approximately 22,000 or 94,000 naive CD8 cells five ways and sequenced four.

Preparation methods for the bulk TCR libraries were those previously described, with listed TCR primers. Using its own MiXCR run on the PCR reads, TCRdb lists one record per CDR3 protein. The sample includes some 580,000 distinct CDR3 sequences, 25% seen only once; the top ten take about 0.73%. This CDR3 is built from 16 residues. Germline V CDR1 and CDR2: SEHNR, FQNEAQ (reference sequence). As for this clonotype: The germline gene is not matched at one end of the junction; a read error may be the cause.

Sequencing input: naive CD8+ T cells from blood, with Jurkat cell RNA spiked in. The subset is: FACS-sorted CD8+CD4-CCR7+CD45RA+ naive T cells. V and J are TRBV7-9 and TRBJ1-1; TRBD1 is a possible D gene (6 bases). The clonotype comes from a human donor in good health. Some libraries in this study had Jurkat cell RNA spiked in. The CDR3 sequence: CASSLGQGIYDTEASF. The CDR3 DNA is TGTGCCAGCAGCTTAGGTCAGGGGATTTATGACACTGAAGCTTCCTTT.